This TCR beta chain was documented in a study of cytomegalovirus exposure and HLA in healthy donors. Broader study findings: It was reportedly the case that the classifier diagnosed cytomegalovirus status with high specificity and sensitivity.

J was trimmed by 4 bases and V by 6 bases; bases with no gene match: 6. The CDR3 loop spans 13 amino acids. Germline V gene data show CDR1 as SGHDT and CDR2 as YYEEEE. Primers for the PCR totalled 60 Vbeta and 13 Jbeta. TCRdb keeps only in-frame clones here, not all; method: immunoSEQ multiplex PCR. Of roughly 240,000 clones in the sample, about 80% are singletons; the top ten hold 5.4%. Concerning this clone itself: Its antigen is unknown.

The TCR originated in a woman aged 40 to 50 in good health and CMV-seropositive. The chain joins TRBV5-6 to TRBJ1-2; 7 nucleotides agree with TRBD1. The sample was PBMCs. CDR3 DNA: TGTGCCAGCACCGACGGACAGGCCTATGGCTACACCTTC. Amino acids: CASTDGQAYGYTF.